These 14 T cell receptor beta chains were all obtained from the same sample, sequenced in a study of T-cell reconstitution after alpha-beta-depleted transplantation in children. The library targeted TCRbeta and was prepared with unique molecular identifiers. TCRdb reprocessed the PCR reads with MiXCR, giving one entry per CDR3 protein. The top ten clones hold around 43% of a sample with nearly 350,000 distinct CDR3 sequences, about a sixth of them seen once. Sequencing was performed on PBMCs, mostly from graft donor cells, taken 360 days after TCRalphabeta/CD19-depleted stem cell transplant. Receptor source: a male patient aged 2-15 years who had a stem cell transplant for acute lymphoblastic leukemia, so the T cells may come from the graft donor.

This clonotype showed up just a few times. The V and J genes are TRBV4-3 and TRBJ2-3; the D is unclear. The CDR3 contains 14 residues. Trimming cost V 1 base and J 6 bases, with 11 bases left between them. Germline V CDR1 and CDR2: LGHNA, YSLEER. The CDR3 sequence is CASSQAYAQDTQYF. The CDR3 DNA follows: TGCGCCAGCAGCCAAGCGTACGCACAGGATACGCAGTATTTT.

This clonotype was counted ten times or more. The chain links TRBV20-1 to TRBJ1-5, with 10 nucleotides matching TRBD1. This CDR3 has 14 amino acids. CDR1 DFQATT and CDR2 SNEGSKA come from the germline V gene (reference sequence). The V gene end was trimmed by 3 bases and the J gene end by 5 bases; junction bases not matched to a gene: 4. CDR3 in amino acids: CSASGTGADQPQHF. CDR3 bases: TGCAGTGCTAGTGGGACAGGGGCCGATCAGCCCCAGCATTTT.

The chain joins TRBV4-2 to TRBJ2-3; D is ambiguous. Trimming cost V 2 bases and J 6 bases, with 9 bases left between them. Germline V CDR1 and CDR2: LGHNA, YNFKEQ. This CDR3 is 13 amino acids long. CDR3 residues: CASSQPIADTQYF. The CDR3 DNA reads TGTGCCAGCAGCCAACCTATTGCGGATACGCAGTATTTT.

This rearrangement joins TRBV21-1 to TRBJ2-5; the table assigns TRBD2, which was not confirmed against the DNA. TRBV21-1 is recorded as a pseudogene. This CDR3 comprises 14 residues. CDR3 nucleotides: TGTGCCAGCAGCAAAGTGCAGGGAGGGGAGACCCAGTACTTC. As protein: CASSKVQGGETQYF.

This clonotype appeared many times. The gene calls are TRBV5-1 and TRBJ2-1, with TRBD2 matching over 8 bases. Germline V gives CDR1 SGHRS, CDR2 YFSETQ. CDR3 length: 13 amino acids. Trimming took 5 bases from V and 6 from J; bases not matched to a gene: 4. CDR3 DNA sequence: TGCGCCAGCAGGCCCAGCGGGAGCAATGAGCAGTTCTTC. Protein product: CASRPSGSNEQFF.

This clonotype appeared a few times. The chain is built from TRBV29-1 and TRBJ1-1; 9 positions match TRBD1. The CDR3 has 14 amino acids. Germline V gene sequence: CDR1 SQVTM, CDR2 ANQGSEA. Trimming took 4 bases from V and 5 from J; bases not matched to a gene: 8. Written as DNA, the CDR3 is TGCAGCGTTGTTTCCGGGACAGGGAAGACTGAAGCTTTCTTT. Its translation is CSVVSGTGKTEAFF.

V and J are TRBV29-1 and TRBJ2-1, with 8 bases aligning to TRBD2. The CDR3 has 13 residues. Germline V gene sequence: CDR1 SQVTM, CDR2 ANQGSEA. The trim removed 7 bases at V and 3 bases at J, leaving 5 bases unmatched. CDR3 coding DNA: TGCAGCGGTAAAACTAGCGGCTACAATGAGCAGTTCTTC. It translates to CSGKTSGYNEQFF.

The rearrangement uses TRBV6-2 or TRBV6-3 and TRBJ2-7; 10 positions match TRBD1. Trimming took 2 bases from V and 5 from J; bases not matched to a gene: 9. The CDR3 is 16 amino acids. Germline assignment: CDR1 MNHEY and CDR2 SVGEGT. The CDR3 DNA reads as TGTGCCAGCAGTTACATGCCGGGGGACAGGGGCCACGAGCAGTACTTC. This translates into CASSYMPGDRGHEQYF.

This clonotype has only a few counts. V gene TRBV10-3 combines with J gene TRBJ2-1; possibly TRBD2 for D (6 bases). The CDR3 length is 16 residues. The germline V and J ends were trimmed by 0 bases and 7 bases, with 16 bases remaining between them. The germline V gene has CDR1 ENHRY and CDR2 SYGVKD. The CDR3 DNA reads as TGTGCCATCAGTGAGTCGTCCCCGGAGGGTCCGAATGAGCAGTTCTTC. This translates into CAISESSPEGPNEQFF.

The chain links TRBV6-2 or TRBV6-3 to TRBJ2-7, with 12 bases fitting TRBD2. Germline-derived CDR1 and CDR2 are MNHEY and SVGEGT. Germline trimming cut 0 bases from V and 3 bases from J; bases unmatched to any gene: 3. The length of the CDR3 is 16 residues. The CDR3 is CASSYSRLAGDYEQYF. CDR3 nucleotide sequence: TGTGCCAGCAGTTACTCGAGACTAGCGGGAGACTACGAGCAGTACTTC.

This clonotype came up many times. V and J are TRBV4-2 and TRBJ2-1; 9 nucleotides match TRBD2. Germline V CDR1 and CDR2: LGHNA, YNFKEQ. V lost 5 bases and J lost 15; bases outside the gene matches: 8. The CDR3 has 12 residues. CDR3 sequence (DNA): TGTGCCAGCAGCTCTGAAGCGGGAGGCGCGTTCTTC. Encoded protein: CASSSEAGGAFF.

This clonotype was counted between two and nine times. The CDR3 sequence is CASRVATHTDTQYF. The CDR3 nucleotides read TGTGCCAGCCGGGTCGCGACGCACACAGATACGCAGTATTTT. This rearrangement joins TRBV27 to TRBJ2-3; unclear D gene. Deletions cut 8 bases from V and 2 bases from J, with 14 bases between. This CDR3 region has 14 residues. In germline, CDR1 is MNHEY, CDR2 SMNVEV (reference sequence).

This clonotype was seen many times. The chain couples TRBV5-1 to TRBJ2-1, with 8 nucleotides matching TRBD2. The CDR3 totals 16 residues. CDR1 and CDR2 from the germline V gene are SGHRS and YFSETQ. The ends lost 3 bases at V and 0 bases at J; junction bases unmatched: 5. The CDR3 sequence is CASSSGLGGSYNEQFF. CDR3 sequence (DNA): TGCGCCAGCAGCTCGGGACTAGGAGGCTCCTACAATGAGCAGTTCTTC.

This chain joins TRBV18 and TRBJ2-7; TRBD1 is a possible D gene (6 bases). The CDR3 is 14 residues long. V was trimmed by 6 bases and J by 3 bases, leaving 15 bases between them. Germline values: CDR1 KGHSH, CDR2 LQKENI. This chain's CDR3 is CASSPTGTDYEQYF. Here the CDR3 DNA reads TGTGCCAGCTCGCCTACAGGGACGGACTACGAGCAGTACTTC.